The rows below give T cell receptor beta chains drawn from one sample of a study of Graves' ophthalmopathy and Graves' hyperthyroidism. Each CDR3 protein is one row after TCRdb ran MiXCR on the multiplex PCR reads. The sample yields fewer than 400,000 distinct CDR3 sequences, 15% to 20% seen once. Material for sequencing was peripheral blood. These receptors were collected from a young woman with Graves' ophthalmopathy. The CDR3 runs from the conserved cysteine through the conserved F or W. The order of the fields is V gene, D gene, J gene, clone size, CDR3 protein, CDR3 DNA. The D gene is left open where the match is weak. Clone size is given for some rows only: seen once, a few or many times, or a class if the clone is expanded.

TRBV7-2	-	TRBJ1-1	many	CASSLRQGFGEAFF	TGTGCCAGCAGCTTAAGGCAGGGCTTCGGTGAAGCTTTCTTT
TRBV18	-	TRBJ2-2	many	CASSPGANTGELFF	TGTGCCAGCTCACCAGGGGCGAACACCGGGGAGCTGTTTTTT
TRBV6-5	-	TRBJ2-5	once	CASSWGGGMEETQYF	TGTGCCAGCAGTTGGGGAGGGGGCATGGAGGAGACCCAGTACTTC
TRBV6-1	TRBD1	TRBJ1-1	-	CASEPGGTEAFF	TGTGCCAGCGAGCCAGGGGGCACTGAAGCTTTCTTT
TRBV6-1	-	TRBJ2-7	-	CASSETGFSSYEQYF	TGTGCCAGCAGTGAAACGGGGTTTAGCTCCTACGAGCAGTACTTC
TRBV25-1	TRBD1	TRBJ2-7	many	CASLGRGQGSHEQYF	TGTGCCAGCCTGGGGAGAGGACAGGGGTCCCACGAGCAGTACTTC
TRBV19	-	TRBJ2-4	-	CASSVTESGIAKNIQYF	TGTGCCAGTAGTGTGACTGAAAGTGGGATAGCCAAAAACATTCAGTACTTC
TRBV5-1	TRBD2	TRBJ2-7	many	CASSLETSGAGPQYF	TGCGCCAGCAGCTTGGAAACTAGCGGGGCCGGACCACAGTACTTC
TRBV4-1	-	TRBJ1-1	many	CASSQVGGVRRNTEAFF	TGCGCCAGCAGCCAAGTGGGAGGGGTGCGAAGGAACACTGAAGCTTTCTTT
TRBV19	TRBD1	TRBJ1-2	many	CASSTIPGQGYGYTF	TGTGCCAGTAGCACTATCCCGGGACAGGGCTATGGCTACACCTTC
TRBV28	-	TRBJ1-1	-	CASSPFVRGGIGEAFF	TGTGCCAGCAGTCCCTTCGTCAGGGGAGGTATAGGTGAAGCTTTCTTT
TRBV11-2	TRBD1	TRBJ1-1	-	CASRAYRGSTEAFF	TGTGCCAGCAGGGCCTACAGGGGCAGCACTGAAGCTTTCTTT
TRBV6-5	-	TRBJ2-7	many	CASTDRLSDAYEQYF	TGTGCCAGCACGGACCGCTTATCTGACGCCTACGAGCAGTACTTC
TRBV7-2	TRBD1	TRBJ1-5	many	CASSLGHTGGQPQHF	TGTGCCAGCAGCTTAGGGCATACAGGGGGTCAGCCCCAGCATTTT
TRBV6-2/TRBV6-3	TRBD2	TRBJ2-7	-	CASSYSGLAGGFSYEQYF	TGTGCCAGCAGTTACTCAGGGTTGGCGGGAGGCTTCTCCTACGAGCAGTACTTC
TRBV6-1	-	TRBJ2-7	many	CASRLLIGNYEQYF	TGTGCCAGCAGACTACTAATCGGGAACTACGAGCAGTACTTC
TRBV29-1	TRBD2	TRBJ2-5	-	CSSTGGEETQYF	TGCAGTTCAACGGGGGGGGAGGAGACCCAGTACTTC
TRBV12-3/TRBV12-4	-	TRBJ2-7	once	CASSPISRNYEQYF	TGTGCCAGCAGCCCCATCAGTCGGAACTACGAGCAGTACTTC
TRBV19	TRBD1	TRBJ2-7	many	CASSLFGTGAYEQYF	TGTGCCAGTAGTCTTTTTGGGACAGGGGCCTACGAGCAGTACTTC
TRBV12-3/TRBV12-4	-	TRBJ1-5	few	CASSPDVGQPQHF	TGTGCCAGCAGTCCAGACGTCGGCCAGCCCCAGCATTTT
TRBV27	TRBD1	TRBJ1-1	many	CASSLRGRNEAFF	TGTGCCAGCAGTTTAAGGGGGCGAAATGAAGCTTTCTTT
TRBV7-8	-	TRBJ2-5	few	CASSLGEAETQYF	TGTGCCAGCAGCTTGGGGGAGGCGGAGACCCAGTACTTC
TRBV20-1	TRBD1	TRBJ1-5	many	CSARARRGPYQPQHF	TGCAGTGCTAGGGCAAGAAGGGGGCCCTATCAGCCCCAGCATTTT
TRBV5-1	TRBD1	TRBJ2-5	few	CASSLVPGTGGLETQYF	TGCGCCAGCAGCTTGGTCCCCGGGACAGGGGGCTTGGAGACCCAGTACTTC
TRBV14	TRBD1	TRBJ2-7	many	CASSQGQGLGSYEQYF	TGTGCCAGCAGCCAGGGACAGGGATTAGGTTCCTACGAGCAGTACTTC
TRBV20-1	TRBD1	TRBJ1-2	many	CSADPQGEGIYGYTF	TGCAGTGCTGACCCACAGGGGGAGGGTATCTATGGCTACACCTTC
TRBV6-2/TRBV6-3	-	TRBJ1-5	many	CASSLDPGGINQPQHF	TGTGCCAGCAGTTTGGACCCGGGGGGGATCAATCAGCCCCAGCATTTT
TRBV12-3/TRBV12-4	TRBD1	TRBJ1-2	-	CASSFNRGLYGYTF	TGTGCCAGCAGTTTCAACAGGGGGCTGTATGGCTACACCTTC
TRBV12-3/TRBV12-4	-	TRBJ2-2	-	CASSPRGAGPTGELFF	TGTGCCAGCAGTCCTCGTGGGGCAGGACCTACCGGGGAGCTGTTTTTT
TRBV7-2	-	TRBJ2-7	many	CASSLKGGQSEQYF	TGTGCCAGCAGCTTAAAGGGGGGGCAGTCCGAGCAGTACTTC
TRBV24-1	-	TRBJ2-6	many	CATSDMSGSGANVLTF	TGTGCCACCAGTGATATGAGCGGCTCTGGGGCCAACGTCCTGACTTTC
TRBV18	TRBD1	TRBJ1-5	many	CASSTRRDSQPQHF	TGTGCCAGCTCAACTCGCAGGGACAGCCAGCCCCAGCATTTT
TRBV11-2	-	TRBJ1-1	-	CASSLEGSVGAFF	TGTGCCAGCAGCTTAGAGGGATCGGTTGGAGCTTTCTTT
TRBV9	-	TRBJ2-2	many	CASSPRGSVATGELFF	TGTGCCAGCAGCCCTCGCGGTAGCGTGGCCACCGGGGAGCTGTTTTTT
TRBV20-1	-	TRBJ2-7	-	CSAPRLWDEQYF	TGCAGTGCTCCTCGGCTCTGGGACGAGCAGTACTTC
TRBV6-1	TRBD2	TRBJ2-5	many	CASSGRGRGDETQYF	TGTGCCAGCAGCGGCCGGGGGCGGGGGGACGAGACCCAGTACTTC
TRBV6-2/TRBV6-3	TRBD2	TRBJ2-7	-	CASTSSGPLYEQYF	TGTGCCAGCACATCTAGCGGGCCGCTATACGAGCAGTACTTC
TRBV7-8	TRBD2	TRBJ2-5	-	CASSLALPTSGRQETQYF	TGTGCCAGCAGCTTAGCCCTGCCTACTAGCGGGAGGCAAGAGACCCAGTACTTC
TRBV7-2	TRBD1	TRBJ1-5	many	CASSLRTGSDRQPQHF	TGTGCCAGCAGCTTAAGGACAGGGTCTGACCGACAGCCCCAGCATTTT
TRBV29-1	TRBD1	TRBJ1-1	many	CSVGDTGGWDEAFF	TGCAGCGTTGGGGATACAGGGGGTTGGGATGAAGCTTTCTTT
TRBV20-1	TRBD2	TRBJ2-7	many	CSARSGVTYEQYF	TGCAGTGCCCGTAGCGGGGTTACCTACGAGCAGTACTTC
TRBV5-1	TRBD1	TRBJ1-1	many	CASSLGQGRRTLKAFF	TGCGCCAGCAGCTTGGGACAGGGGCGTAGAACACTGAAAGCTTTCTTT
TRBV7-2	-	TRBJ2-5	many	CASSSASRLETQYF	TGTGCCAGCAGCTCCGCCTCTAGGCTAGAGACCCAGTACTTC
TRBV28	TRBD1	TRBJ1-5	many	CASSPPTGDNQPQHF	TGTGCCAGCAGCCCACCGACAGGGGATAATCAGCCCCAGCATTTT
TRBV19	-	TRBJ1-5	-	CASSIQGRGNQPQHF	TGTGCCAGTAGTATTCAAGGACGGGGCAATCAGCCCCAGCATTTT
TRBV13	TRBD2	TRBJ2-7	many	CASSYGGSSSEQYF	TGTGCCAGCAGCTACGGCGGGAGCTCTAGCGAGCAGTACTTC
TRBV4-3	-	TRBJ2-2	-	CASSQERNTGELFF	TGCGCCAGCAGCCAAGAGCGGAACACCGGGGAGCTGTTTTTT
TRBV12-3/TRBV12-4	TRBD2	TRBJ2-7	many	CASSPRGLAGGEQYF	TGTGCCAGCAGCCCCAGGGGACTAGCGGGAGGCGAGCAGTACTTC
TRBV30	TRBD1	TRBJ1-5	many	CAWSPGQAMNQPQHF	TGTGCCTGGAGTCCTGGACAGGCAATGAATCAGCCCCAGCATTTT
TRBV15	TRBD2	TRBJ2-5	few	CATSRDTSGIQETQYF	TGTGCCACCAGCAGAGATACTAGCGGGATACAAGAGACCCAGTACTTC
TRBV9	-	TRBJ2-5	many	CASSVGALGAFQETQYF	TGTGCCAGCAGCGTTGGGGCCCTGGGGGCGTTCCAAGAGACCCAGTACTTC
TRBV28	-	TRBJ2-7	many	CASFPAPFHLPPTYEQYF	TGTGCCAGCTTCCCAGCCCCCTTCCATCTCCCCCCCACCTACGAGCAGTACTTC
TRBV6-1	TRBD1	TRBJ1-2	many	CASRRTGGHYGYTF	TGTGCCAGCAGAAGGACAGGGGGTCACTATGGCTACACCTTC